This TCR beta chain derives from a study of blood T cell repertoires in COVID-19. Study-wide background: The origin of the acute and convalescent COVID-19 samples was the United States, Italy and Spain. Nucleic acid was either cDNA or gDNA, and it came from T cells, B-cell-depleted T cells, or PBMCs.

Authors' analysis steps: Reference gene primer amplification gave nucleated cell count estimates. Data came from immunoSEQ multiplex PCR; TCRdb stores just in-frame clones and leaves some out. Clonal size and the V and J genes are those of that table, whereas D and trimming came from the DNA. The data show more than 40,000 clones, roughly 83% seen once. Germline V gene lookup returns CDR1 SGHVS and CDR2 FQNEAQ. CDR3 length: 15 amino acids. J was trimmed by 4 bases and V by 5 bases; bases with no gene match: 6. V gene TRBV7-8 combines with J gene TRBJ1-2; 11 bases match TRBD1. This sequence was found in a man aged 50-60 years with acute or convalescent COVID-19. The sample taken for sequencing was peripheral blood. The CDR3 DNA sequence: TGTGCCAGCAGCCTGGGACAGGGGGATCGCTATGGCTACACCTTC. Residues: CASSLGQGDRYGYTF.